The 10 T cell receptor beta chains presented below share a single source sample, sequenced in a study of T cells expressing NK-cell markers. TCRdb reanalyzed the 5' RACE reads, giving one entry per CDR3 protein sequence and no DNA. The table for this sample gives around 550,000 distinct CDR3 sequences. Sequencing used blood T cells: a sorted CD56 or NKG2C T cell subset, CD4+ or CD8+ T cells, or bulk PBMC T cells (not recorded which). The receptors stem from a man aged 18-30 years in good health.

CDR3 region: CASSEDLKTQYF. The chain employs TRBV28 and TRBJ2-3. The CDR3 runs 12 residues. Germline lookup yields CDR1 MDHEN and CDR2 SYDVKM.

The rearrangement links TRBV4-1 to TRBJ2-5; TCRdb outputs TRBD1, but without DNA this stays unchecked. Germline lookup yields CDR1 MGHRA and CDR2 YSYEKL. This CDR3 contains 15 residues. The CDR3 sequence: CASSHRLTTRGTQYF.

This CDR3 is CASSYLSGRAETQYF. The chain carries TRBV6-5 and TRBJ2-5; TCRdb names TRBD2, which stays unverified in the absence of DNA. The CDR3 totals 15 residues. Germline-derived CDR1 and CDR2 are MNHEY and SVGAGI.

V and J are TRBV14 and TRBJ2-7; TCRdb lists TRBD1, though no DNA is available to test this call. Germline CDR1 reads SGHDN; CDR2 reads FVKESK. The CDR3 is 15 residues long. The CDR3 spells CASSHTWGASYEQYF. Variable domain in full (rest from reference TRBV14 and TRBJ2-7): EAGVTQFPSHSVIEKGQTVTLRCDPISGHDNLYWYRRVMGKEIKFLLHFVKESKQDESGMPNNRFLAERTGGTYSTLKVQPAELEDSGVYFCASSHTWGASYEQYFGPGTRLTVT.

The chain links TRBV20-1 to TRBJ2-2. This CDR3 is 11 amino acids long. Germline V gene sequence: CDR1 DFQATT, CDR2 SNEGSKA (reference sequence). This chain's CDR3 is CSARYGGELFF.

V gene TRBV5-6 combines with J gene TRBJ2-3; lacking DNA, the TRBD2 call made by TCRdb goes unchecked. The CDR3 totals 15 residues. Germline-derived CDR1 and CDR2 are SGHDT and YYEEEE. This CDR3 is CASSYREGRTDTQYF. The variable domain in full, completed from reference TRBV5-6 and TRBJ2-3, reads DAGVTQSPTHLIKTRGQQVTLRCSPKSGHDTVSWYQQALGQGPQFIFQYYEEEERQRGNFPDRFSGHQFPNYSSELNVNALLLGDSALYLCASSYREGRTDTQYFGPGTRLTVL.

The CDR3 sequence is CAWSVTENIQYF. The chain has TRBV30 and TRBJ2-4. The CDR3 consists of 12 residues. Germline lookup yields CDR1 GTSNPN and CDR2 SVGIG (reference sequence).

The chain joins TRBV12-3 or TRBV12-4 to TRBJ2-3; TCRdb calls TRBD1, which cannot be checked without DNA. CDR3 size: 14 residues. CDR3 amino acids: CASSPRTDTDTQYF.

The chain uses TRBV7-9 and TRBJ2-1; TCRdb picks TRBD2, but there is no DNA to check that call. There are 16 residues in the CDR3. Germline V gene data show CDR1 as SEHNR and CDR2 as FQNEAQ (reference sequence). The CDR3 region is CASSLLAASGKHEQFF.

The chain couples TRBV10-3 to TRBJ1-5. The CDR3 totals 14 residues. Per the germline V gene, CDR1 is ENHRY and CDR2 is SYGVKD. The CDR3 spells CAISEAGVTQPQHF.